This T cell receptor (beta chain) was captured in a study of T-cell memory formation after mild COVID-19. From the 5' RACE reads, TCRdb called clonotypes with MiXCR, one entry per CDR3 protein. The table lists 180,000 or so distinct CDR3 sequences, more than 9% of them singletons. The sequenced sample consisted of PBMCs or a T cell subset sorted from them (not recorded which). The sequence derives from a man in his late teens or twenties who had mild COVID-19 (a few samples of this study predate the infection). Cell type and time point are not known.

CDR3 nucleotide sequence: TGTGCCAGCAGACCCACAGGGGCGGTTAGAGGCAATCAGCCCCAGCATTTT. Translation gives CASRPTGAVRGNQPQHF. The chain uses TRBV12-3 or TRBV12-4 and TRBJ1-5; 7 bases line up with TRBD1. The CDR3 covers 17 residues. V dropped 6 bases and J dropped 2; count of bases not matched to a gene: 13.